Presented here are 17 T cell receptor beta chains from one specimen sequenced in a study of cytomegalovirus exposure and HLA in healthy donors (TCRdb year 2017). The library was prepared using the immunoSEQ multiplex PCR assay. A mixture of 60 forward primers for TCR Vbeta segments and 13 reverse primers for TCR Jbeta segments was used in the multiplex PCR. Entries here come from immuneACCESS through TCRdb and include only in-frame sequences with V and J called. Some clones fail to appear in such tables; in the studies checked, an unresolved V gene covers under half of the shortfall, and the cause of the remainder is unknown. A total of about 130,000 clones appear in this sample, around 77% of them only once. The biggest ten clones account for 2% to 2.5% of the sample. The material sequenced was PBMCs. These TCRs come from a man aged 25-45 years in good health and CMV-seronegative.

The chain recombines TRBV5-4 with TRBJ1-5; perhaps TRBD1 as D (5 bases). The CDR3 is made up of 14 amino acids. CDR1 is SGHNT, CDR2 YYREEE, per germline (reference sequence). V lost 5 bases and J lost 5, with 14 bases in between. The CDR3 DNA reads TGTGCCAGCAGTCTGCAGGGAGGCGATCAGCCCCAGCATTTT. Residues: CASSLQGGDQPQHF.

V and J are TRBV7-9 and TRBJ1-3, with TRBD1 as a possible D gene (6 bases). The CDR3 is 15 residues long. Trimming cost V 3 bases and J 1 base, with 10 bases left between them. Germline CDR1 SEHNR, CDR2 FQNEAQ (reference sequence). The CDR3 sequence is CASSFPQGSGNTIYF. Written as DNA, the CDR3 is TGTGCCAGCAGCTTCCCACAGGGATCTGGAAACACCATATATTTT.

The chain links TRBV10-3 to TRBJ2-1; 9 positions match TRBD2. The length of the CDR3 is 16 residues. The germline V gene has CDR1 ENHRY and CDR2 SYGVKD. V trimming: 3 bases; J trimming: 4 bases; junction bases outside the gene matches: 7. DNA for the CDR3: TGTGCCATCAGTGATGGGGCTAGCGGGGAGTACAATGAGCAGTTCTTC. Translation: CAISDGASGEYNEQFF.

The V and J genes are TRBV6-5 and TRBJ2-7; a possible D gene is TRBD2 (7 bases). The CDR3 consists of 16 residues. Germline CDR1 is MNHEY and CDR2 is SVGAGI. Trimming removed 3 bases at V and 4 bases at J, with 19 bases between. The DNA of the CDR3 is TGTGCCAGCAGTTATAGGGGGGGTCGCCGGGGTTACGAGCAGTACTTC. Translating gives CASSYRGGRRGYEQYF.

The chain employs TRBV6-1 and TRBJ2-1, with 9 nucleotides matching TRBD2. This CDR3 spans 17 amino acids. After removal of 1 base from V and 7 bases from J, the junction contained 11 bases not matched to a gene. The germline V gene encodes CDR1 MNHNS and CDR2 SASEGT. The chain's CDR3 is CASSEEGGRGYKNEQFF. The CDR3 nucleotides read TGTGCCAGCAGTGAAGAGGGCGGGAGGGGGTACAAGAATGAGCAGTTCTTC.

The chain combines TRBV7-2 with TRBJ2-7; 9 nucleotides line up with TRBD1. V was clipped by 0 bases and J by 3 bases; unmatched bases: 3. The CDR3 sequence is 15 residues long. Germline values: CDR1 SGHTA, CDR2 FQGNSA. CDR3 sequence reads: CASSLALGQGYEQYF. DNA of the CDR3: TGTGCCAGCAGCTTAGCCCTGGGACAGGGCTACGAGCAGTACTTC.

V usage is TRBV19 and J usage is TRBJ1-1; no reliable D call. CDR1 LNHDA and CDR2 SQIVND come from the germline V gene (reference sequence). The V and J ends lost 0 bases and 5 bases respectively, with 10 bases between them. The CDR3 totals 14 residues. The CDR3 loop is CASSIDRWWTEAFF. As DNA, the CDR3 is TGTGCCAGTAGTATAGATCGGTGGTGGACTGAAGCTTTCTTT. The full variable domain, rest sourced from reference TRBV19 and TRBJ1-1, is DGGITQSPKYLFRKEGQNVTLSCEQNLNHDAMYWYRQDPGQGLRLIYYSQIVNDFQKGDIAEGYSVSREKKESFPLTVTSAQKNPTAFYLCASSIDRWWTEAFFGQGTRLTVV.

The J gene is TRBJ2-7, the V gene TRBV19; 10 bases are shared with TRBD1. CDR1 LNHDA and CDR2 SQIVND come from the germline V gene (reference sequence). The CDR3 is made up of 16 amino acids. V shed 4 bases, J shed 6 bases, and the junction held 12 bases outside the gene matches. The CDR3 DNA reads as TGTGCCAGTAGTACTTCCTTCGGGACAGGGGATAGCGAGCAGTACTTC. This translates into CASSTSFGTGDSEQYF.

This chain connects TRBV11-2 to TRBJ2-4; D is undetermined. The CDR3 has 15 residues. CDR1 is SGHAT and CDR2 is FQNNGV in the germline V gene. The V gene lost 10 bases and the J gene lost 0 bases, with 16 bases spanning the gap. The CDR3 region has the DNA TGTGCCACCCTTCGCCGGGTGCTAGCCAAAAACATTCAGTACTTC. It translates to CATLRRVLAKNIQYF.

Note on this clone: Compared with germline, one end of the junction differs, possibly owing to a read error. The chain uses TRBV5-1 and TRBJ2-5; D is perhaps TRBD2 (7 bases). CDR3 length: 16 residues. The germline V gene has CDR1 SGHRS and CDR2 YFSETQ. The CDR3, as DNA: TGCGCCAGCACCTTGCCACAGGGACGGGGGGAAGAGACCCAGTACTTC. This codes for CASTLPQGRGEETQYF.

The CDR3 DNA is TGCGCCAGCAGCCTTATAGCGGGATCTCACCCCAATGAGCAGTTCTTC. This codes for CASSLIAGSHPNEQFF. J is TRBJ2-1 and V is TRBV5-1, with TRBD2 matching over 8 bases. Germline CDR1 is SGHRS and CDR2 is YFSETQ. The V and J ends lost 4 bases and 6 bases, in that order; junction bases with no gene match: 12. The CDR3 sequence is 16 residues long. Drawing the rest from reference TRBV5-1 and TRBJ2-1, the complete variable domain is KAGVTQTPRYLIKTRGQQVTLSCSPISGHRSVSWYQQTPGQGLQFLFEYFSETQRNKGNFPGRFSGRQFSNSRSEMNVSTLELGDSALYLCASSLIAGSHPNEQFFGPGTRLTVL.

Here the CDR3 DNA reads TGCAGCGTTGCCAGGGACTCTGGAAACACCATATATTTT. This sequence encodes CSVARDSGNTIYF. This chain links TRBV29-1 with TRBJ1-3; maybe TRBD1 (5 bases). The length of the CDR3 is 13 residues. V gave up 4 bases and J gave up 0 bases, with 7 bases separating them. CDR1 is SQVTM and CDR2 is ANQGSEA in the germline V gene.

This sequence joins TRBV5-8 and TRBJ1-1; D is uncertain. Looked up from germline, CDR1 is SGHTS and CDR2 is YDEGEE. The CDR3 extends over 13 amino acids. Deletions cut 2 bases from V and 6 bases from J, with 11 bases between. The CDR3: CASSFAQVAEAFF. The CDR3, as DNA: TGTGCCAGCAGCTTCGCGCAGGTCGCTGAAGCTTTCTTT. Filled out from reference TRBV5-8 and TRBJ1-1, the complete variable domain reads EAGVTQSPTHLIKTRGQQATLRCSPISGHTSVYWYQQALGLGLQFLLWYDEGEERNRGNFPPRFSGRQFPNYSSELNVNALELEDSALYLCASSFAQVAEAFFGQGTRLTVV.

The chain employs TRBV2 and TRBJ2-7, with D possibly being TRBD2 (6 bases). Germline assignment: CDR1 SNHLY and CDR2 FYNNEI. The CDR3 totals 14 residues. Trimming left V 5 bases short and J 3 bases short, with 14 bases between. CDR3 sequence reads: CASSMVLANYEQYF. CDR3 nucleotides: TGTGCCAGCAGTATGGTCCTAGCGAACTACGAGCAGTACTTC. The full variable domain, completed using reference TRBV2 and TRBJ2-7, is EPEVTQTPSHQVTQMGQEVILRCVPISNHLYFYWYRQILGQKVEFLVSFYNNEISEKSEIFDDQFSVERPDGSNFTLKIRSTKLEDSAMYFCASSMVLANYEQYFGPGTRLTVT.

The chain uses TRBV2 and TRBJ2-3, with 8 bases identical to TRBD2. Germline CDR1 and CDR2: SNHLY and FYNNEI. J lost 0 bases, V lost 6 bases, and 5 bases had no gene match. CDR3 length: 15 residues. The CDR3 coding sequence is TGTGCCAGCAGAAGCACTAGCGGAAGCACAGATACGCAGTATTTT. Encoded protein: CASRSTSGSTDTQYF.

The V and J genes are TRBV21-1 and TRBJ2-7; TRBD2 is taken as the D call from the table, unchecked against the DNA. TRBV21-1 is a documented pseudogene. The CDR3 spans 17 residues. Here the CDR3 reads CASSTSTESGISYEQYF. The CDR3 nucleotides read TGTGCCAGCAGCACCTCCACCGAATCCGGGATCTCCTACGAGCAGTACTTC.

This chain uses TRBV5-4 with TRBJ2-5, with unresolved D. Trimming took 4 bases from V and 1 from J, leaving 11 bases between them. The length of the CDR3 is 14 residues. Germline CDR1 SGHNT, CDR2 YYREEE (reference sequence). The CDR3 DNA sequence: TGTGCCAGCAGCCTCGCAAGCGTCCAAGAGACCCAGTACTTC. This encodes CASSLASVQETQYF.